The present entry profiles one TCR beta chain with its context. This sample was included in a study of blood T cell repertoires in COVID-19. Study-level background: COVID-19 samples, acute and convalescent, were from the United States, Italy and Spain. The analysed material was cDNA or gDNA that came from T cells, B-cell-depleted T cells, or PBMCs.

CDR3 length: 14 residues. The germline V and J ends were trimmed by 1 base and 0 bases, with 7 bases remaining between them. The V gene's germline CDR1 is SGHDT and CDR2 YYEEEE. Per the original data handling: The assay estimated nucleated cells by amplifying reference gene primers. This table comes from immunoSEQ multiplex PCR, and its TCRdb copy is limited to in-frame clones, with some not included. Clonal size and the V and J genes are those of that table, whereas D and trimming came from the DNA. The table has fewer than 250,000 clones, around four fifths seen once. The source of this sequence is a young man with active or convalescent COVID-19. This chain connects TRBV5-6 to TRBJ1-1; no firm D call. The sample comprised peripheral blood. As DNA, the CDR3 is TGTGCCAGCAGCTTGCCTCAGATGAACACTGAAGCTTTCTTT. This gives the protein CASSLPQMNTEAFF. Full variable domain (missing parts from reference TRBV5-6 and TRBJ1-1): DAGVTQSPTHLIKTRGQQVTLRCSPKSGHDTVSWYQQALGQGPQFIFQYYEEEERQRGNFPDRFSGHQFPNYSSELNVNALLLGDSALYLCASSLPQMNTEAFFGQGTRLTVV.